The 29 T cell receptor beta chains below were found in one sample sequenced in a study of T cell responses to AZD1222 COVID-19 vaccine. Sequencing used immunoSEQ multiplex PCR; TCRdb keeps in-frame clones, though not all of them. Of 180,000 or so clones detected, 94% appear once; the ten largest clones hold approximately 0.64%. This specimen was peripheral blood, taken on day 0 of AZD1222 vaccination. The receptors shown here come from an adult in good health.

This clone was recorded a few times. The chain carries TRBV4-2 and TRBJ2-5, with D possibly called TRBD1 or TRBD2 (6 bases each). CDR1 and CDR2 from the germline V gene are LGHNA and YNFKEQ. The CDR3 contains 15 residues. The V end lost 0 bases, the J end lost 4 bases, and 12 bases lay between the germline ends. CDR3 in DNA: TGTGCCAGCAGCCAAGAGCGGGAAGGGGGAGAGACCCAGTACTTC. Translated: CASSQEREGGETQYF.

The chain uses TRBV6-4 and TRBJ1-1, with D unclear. Per the germline V gene, CDR1 is MRHNA and CDR2 is SNTAGT. This CDR3 has 14 residues. The V end lost 6 bases, the J end lost 6 bases, and 17 bases lay between the germline ends. The CDR3 region has the DNA TGTGCCAGCAGCCCTGGGGTCGGAGGGTCTGAAGCTTTCTTT. Its protein product is CASSPGVGGSEAFF.

This clone was seen a single time. The J gene is TRBJ2-1, the V gene TRBV5-4, with D unclear. CDR1 SGHNT and CDR2 YYREEE come from the germline V gene (reference sequence). The CDR3 has 12 residues. V lost 5 bases and J 4 bases, leaving 7 bases between the germline ends. CDR3: CASRHKYNEQFF. Here the CDR3 DNA reads TGTGCCAGCAGGCACAAATACAATGAGCAGTTCTTC.

The genes are TRBV3-1 (or the pseudogene TRBV3-2) and TRBJ1-1; TRBD1 is a possible D gene (6 bases). The CDR3 sequence is 11 residues long. Trimming took off 5 bases at V and 9 bases at J, with 10 bases between the two ends. The V gene's germline CDR1 is LGHDT and CDR2 YNNKEL (reference sequence). The CDR3 reads CASSLRDKAFF. CDR3 nucleotides: TGTGCCAGCAGCTTACGGGACAAAGCTTTCTTT.

V and J are TRBV28 and TRBJ1-3; D is ambiguous. The germline V gene encodes CDR1 MDHEN and CDR2 SYDVKM. The CDR3 totals 15 residues. V lost 6 bases and J 4 bases, leaving 16 bases between the germline ends. CDR3 amino acids: CASSFSVVGGNTIYF. The CDR3 region has the DNA TGTGCCAGCAGCTTTTCGGTGGTGGGAGGAAACACCATATATTTT.

The V and J genes are TRBV6-1 and TRBJ2-1; D gene ambiguous. The V and J ends lost 5 bases and 6 bases respectively, with 5 bases between them. The CDR3 contains 11 residues. Germline V CDR1 and CDR2: MNHNS, SASEGT. The CDR3 reads CASSYGNEQFF. As DNA, the CDR3 is TGTGCCAGCAGTTACGGCAATGAGCAGTTCTTC.

This chain joins TRBV27 and TRBJ2-5; 9 nucleotides line up with TRBD2. The CDR3 extends over 16 amino acids. Germline V gene data show CDR1 as MNHEY and CDR2 as SMNVEV (reference sequence). Trimming removed 3 bases from V and 6 bases from J; junction bases left unmatched: 11. CDR3 sequence: CASSLSPGLAWQTQYF. The CDR3 nucleotides are TGTGCCAGCAGTTTGTCTCCGGGACTAGCCTGGCAGACCCAGTACTTC.

This clone was seen just once. V and J are TRBV6-6 and TRBJ2-5, with 7 bases identical to TRBD2. Germline V gene lookup returns CDR1 MNHNY and CDR2 SVGAGI (reference sequence). This CDR3 comprises 15 residues. V shed 5 bases, J shed 2 bases, and the junction held 8 bases outside the gene matches. CDR3 region: CASSNWGGKQETQYF. The CDR3 DNA reads TGTGCCAGCAGTAACTGGGGGGGTAAACAAGAGACCCAGTACTTC.

This chain connects TRBV28 to TRBJ1-5; weak D call: TRBD1 (6 bases). V lost 7 bases and J 2 bases, leaving 15 bases between the germline ends. The CDR3 length is 15 residues. From germline, CDR1 is MDHEN and CDR2 SYDVKM. DNA for the CDR3: TGTGCCAGCAAAACAAGGAGGGGGGGCAATCAGCCCCAGCATTTT. Amino acid sequence: CASKTRRGGNQPQHF.

This chain connects TRBV2 to TRBJ1-1; D remains ambiguous. The CDR3 loop spans 11 amino acids. Germline V lookup: CDR1 SNHLY, CDR2 FYNNEI. V was clipped by 8 bases and J by 5 bases, with 9 bases between them. This chain's CDR3 is CASGWGTEAFF. CDR3 DNA sequence: TGTGCCAGCGGATGGGGAACTGAAGCTTTCTTT. Drawing the rest from reference TRBV2 and TRBJ1-1, the complete variable domain is EPEVTQTPSHQVTQMGQEVILRCVPISNHLYFYWYRQILGQKVEFLVSFYNNEISEKSEIFDDQFSVERPDGSNFTLKIRSTKLEDSAMYFCASGWGTEAFFGQGTRLTVV.

The chain is built from TRBV7-8 and TRBJ1-2, with a weak D call TRBD1 (5 bases). Germline CDR1 and CDR2: SGHVS and FQNEAQ. V shed 5 bases and J shed 6 bases, with 25 bases lying between them. The CDR3 totals 17 residues. The chain's CDR3 is CASSRIRVPTTTHGYTF. DNA for the CDR3: TGTGCCAGCAGCCGAATCAGGGTTCCGACGACGACTCATGGCTACACCTTC.

The chain is built from TRBV15 and TRBJ2-5; 8 bases map to TRBD1. CDR1 LNHNV and CDR2 YYDKDF come from the germline V gene (reference sequence). J lost 1 base, V lost 1 base, and 5 bases had no gene match. The CDR3 length is 16 residues. The CDR3: CATSRGQGALQETQYF. As DNA, the CDR3 is TGTGCCACCAGCAGAGGCCAGGGGGCCCTCCAAGAGACCCAGTACTTC. The variable domain in full, with the rest retrieved from reference TRBV15 and TRBJ2-5, is DAMVIQNPRYQVTQFGKPVTLSCSQTLNHNVMYWYQQKSSQAPKLLFHYYDKDFNNEADTPDNFQSRRPNTSFCFLDIRSPGLGDTAMYLCATSRGQGALQETQYFGPGTRLLVL.

Points on this clone: At one end the junction does not follow the germline gene, possibly because of a read error. The V and J genes are TRBV6-5 and TRBJ1-3, with D perhaps TRBD1 (5 bases). CDR3 length: 13 amino acids. Looked up from germline, CDR1 is MNHEY and CDR2 is SVGAGI. The CDR3 DNA is TGTGCCAGCGGGATGGGACGTGGAGACACCATATATTTT. It codes for CASGMGRGDTIYF.

The chain uses TRBV19 and TRBJ1-5; 9 bases line up with TRBD1. With V trimmed by 6 bases and J by 4 bases, 4 bases remained unmatched. From germline, CDR1 is LNHDA and CDR2 SQIVND (reference sequence). The CDR3 is 14 residues long. The CDR3 DNA reads TGTGCCAGTAGCTGGGGACAGGGTAATCAGCCCCAGCATTTT. Translating gives CASSWGQGNQPQHF.

This chain joins TRBV28 and TRBJ2-1, with a tentative D call TRBD1 (6 bases). CDR1 MDHEN and CDR2 SYDVKM come from the germline V gene. The CDR3 sequence is 16 residues long. The V and J ends lost 6 bases and 2 bases respectively, with 17 bases between them. CDR3 DNA sequence: TGTGCCAGCAGCCTCGCCAGGGGTGGCGCCTACAATGAGCAGTTCTTC. Encoded protein: CASSLARGGAYNEQFF.

V and J are TRBV4-1 and TRBJ2-3; maybe TRBD1 (6 bases). Germline V gene lookup returns CDR1 MGHRA and CDR2 YSYEKL. This CDR3 spans 17 amino acids. V gave up 4 bases and J gave up 1 base, with 18 bases separating them. The CDR3 sequence: CASSLLGTTSGTDTQYF. The CDR3 nucleotides read TGCGCCAGCAGCCTCTTGGGGACAACTTCTGGCACAGATACGCAGTATTTT.

The chain's CDR3 is CAWSPAGESTDTQYF. CDR3 coding DNA: TGTGCCTGGAGCCCCGCCGGGGAAAGCACAGATACGCAGTATTTT. V and J are TRBV30 and TRBJ2-3; possibly TRBD2 for D (5 bases). Germline V lookup: CDR1 GTSNPN, CDR2 SVGIG (reference sequence). The CDR3 sequence is 15 residues long. V lost 3 bases, J lost 0 bases, and 13 bases lay in between.

This sequence joins TRBV6-5 and TRBJ2-2; no firm D call. V dropped 5 bases and J dropped 6 bases, with 10 bases sitting between them. CDR3 length equals 13 residues. Germline values: CDR1 MNHEY, CDR2 SVGAGI. The CDR3 DNA sequence: TGTGCCAGCAGTATCCCCTCATCCGGGGAGCTGTTTTTT. It encodes CASSIPSSGELFF.

The chain has TRBV7-2 and TRBJ2-1; the match to TRBD2 covers 8 bases. In germline, CDR1 is SGHTA, CDR2 FQGNSA. The CDR3 consists of 17 residues. V lost 3 bases, J lost 4 bases, and 11 bases stayed unmatched. For the CDR3, the DNA is TGTGCCAGCAGCTTGCGAACCGGGGCTAGCGGGTACAATGAGCAGTTCTTC. It encodes CASSLRTGASGYNEQFF. The full variable domain, in which reference TRBV7-2 and TRBJ2-1 provide the parts outside the CDR3, is GAGVSQSPSNKVTEKGKDVELRCDPISGHTALYWYRQSLGQGLEFLIYFQGNSAPDKSGLPSDRFSAERTGGSVSTLTIQRTQQEDSAVYLCASSLRTGASGYNEQFFGPGTRLTVL.

This rearrangement joins TRBV30 to TRBJ2-5; D not certain. CDR1 and CDR2 (germline): GTSNPN, SVGIG (reference sequence). This CDR3 contains 12 residues. V lost 1 base and J 5 bases, leaving 8 bases between the germline ends. CDR3 loop: CAWSDLKETQYF. For the CDR3, the DNA is TGTGCCTGGAGTGACCTTAAGGAGACCCAGTACTTC.

This chain uses TRBV29-1 with TRBJ1-4; D uncertain. Germline assignment: CDR1 SQVTM and CDR2 ANQGSEA. The CDR3 is 11 amino acids. Trimming cost V 1 base and J 8 bases, with 5 bases left between them. The CDR3 coding sequence is TGCAGCGTTGAAGTCTCGGAAAAACTGTTTTTT. It specifies CSVEVSEKLFF. Full variable domain (outside the CDR3, taken from reference TRBV29-1 and TRBJ1-4): SAVISQKPSRDICQRGTSLTIQCQVDSQVTMMFWYRQQPGQSLTLIATANQGSEATYESGFVIDKFPISRPNLTFSTLTVSNMSPEDSSIYLCSVEVSEKLFFGSGTQLSVL.

The chain joins TRBV9 to TRBJ2-2; D call uncertain. The CDR3 spans 15 residues. The V and J ends lost 4 bases and 5 bases respectively, with 15 bases between them. CDR1 is SGDLS and CDR2 is YYNGEE in the germline V gene. The CDR3 coding sequence is TGTGCCAGCAGCCTTAACGGCTTTCAGACCGGGGAGCTGTTTTTT. This translates into CASSLNGFQTGELFF.

This clone was recorded only once. The sample carries other DNA sequences with the same CDR3. The chain couples TRBV12-3 or TRBV12-4 to TRBJ1-1; D remains ambiguous. Trimming took 6 bases from V and 8 from J, leaving 10 bases between them. This CDR3 spans 11 amino acids. Here the CDR3 DNA reads TGTGCCAGCAGCTTGGGTTCCGAAGCTTTCTTT. Translating gives CASSLGSEAFF.

This chain uses TRBV5-1 with TRBJ2-7; perhaps TRBD1 as D (5 bases). CDR1 SGHRS and CDR2 YFSETQ come from the germline V gene. The CDR3 is made up of 14 amino acids. The V end lost 3 bases, the J end lost 5 bases, and 15 bases lay between the germline ends. In DNA form, the CDR3 reads TGCGCCAGCAGCTCCAGGGTTGCCGACCACGAGCAGTACTTC. This gives the protein CASSSRVADHEQYF.

The chain uses TRBV7-9 and TRBJ1-5; D is uncertain. The CDR3 totals 13 residues. Germline CDR1 and CDR2: SEHNR and FQNEAQ (reference sequence). The V and J ends lost 6 bases and 5 bases respectively, with 11 bases between them. The CDR3 DNA reads TGTGCCAGCAGACTCAGTGCCGATCAGCCCCAGCATTTT. Protein product: CASRLSADQPQHF. Filled out from reference TRBV7-9 and TRBJ1-5, the complete variable domain reads DTGVSQNPRHKITKRGQNVTFRCDPISEHNRLYWYRQTLGQGPEFLTYFQNEAQLEKSRLLSDRFSAERPKGSFSTLEIQRTEQGDSAMYLCASRLSADQPQHFGDGTRLSIL.

This clone showed up just a few times. The CDR3 region is CASSQEGTNRKFF. CDR3 coding DNA: TGTGCCAGCAGCCAAGAAGGAACCAACCGAAAGTTCTTC. This chain connects TRBV3-1 (or the pseudogene TRBV3-2) to TRBJ2-1; D call uncertain. Looked up from germline, CDR1 is LGHDT and CDR2 is YNNKEL (reference sequence). V dropped 0 bases and J dropped 14 bases, with 14 bases sitting between them. This CDR3 has 13 residues.

V usage is TRBV12-5 and J usage is TRBJ1-2; TRBD1 aligns across 7 bases. The CDR3 consists of 16 residues. The V gene's germline CDR1 is LGHNT and CDR2 FRNRAP. V trimming: 5 bases; J trimming: 4 bases; junction bases outside the gene matches: 13. The CDR3 sequence is CASGPLGAGGPYGYTF. The CDR3 coding sequence is TGTGCTAGTGGTCCCCTCGGGGCAGGGGGTCCCTATGGCTACACCTTC.

The J gene is TRBJ2-7, the V gene TRBV7-7; 7 bases are a match to TRBD2. This CDR3 comprises 12 residues. Germline-derived CDR1 and CDR2 are SSHAT and FNYEAQ (reference sequence). The V and J ends lost 5 bases and 6 bases, in that order; junction bases with no gene match: 4. This CDR3 is CASSLSGGEQYF. The CDR3 DNA sequence: TGTGCCAGCAGCCTCTCGGGGGGCGAGCAGTACTTC. Drawing the rest from reference TRBV7-7 and TRBJ2-7, the complete variable domain is GAGVSQSPRYKVTKRGQDVTLRCDPISSHATLYWYQQALGQGPEFLTYFNYEAQPDKSGLPSDRFSAERPEGSISTLTIQRTEQRDSAMYRCASSLSGGEQYFGPGTRLTVT.

The J gene is TRBJ2-5, the V gene TRBV7-2; no clear D gene. The CDR3 is 15 amino acids. V lost 1 base and J lost 7, with 16 bases in between. Germline CDR1 reads SGHTA; CDR2 reads FQGNSA. CDR3 residues: CASSLGDFAQATQYF. CDR3 nucleotides: TGTGCCAGCAGCTTAGGAGATTTCGCCCAGGCGACCCAGTACTTC.